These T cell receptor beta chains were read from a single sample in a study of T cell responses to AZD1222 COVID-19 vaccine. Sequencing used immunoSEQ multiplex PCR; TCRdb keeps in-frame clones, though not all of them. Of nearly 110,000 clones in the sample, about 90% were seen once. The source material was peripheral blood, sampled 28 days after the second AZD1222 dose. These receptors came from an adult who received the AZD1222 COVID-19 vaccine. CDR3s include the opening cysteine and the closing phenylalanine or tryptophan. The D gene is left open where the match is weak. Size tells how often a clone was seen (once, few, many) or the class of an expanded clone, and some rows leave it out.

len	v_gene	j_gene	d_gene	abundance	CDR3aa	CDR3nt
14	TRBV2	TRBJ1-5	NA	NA	CASRLQGSNQPQHF	TGTGCCAGCAGATTACAGGGCAGCAATCAGCCCCAGCATTTT
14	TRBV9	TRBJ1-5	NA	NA	CASSVEGQYQPQHF	TGTGCCAGCAGCGTAGAAGGACAATATCAGCCCCAGCATTTT
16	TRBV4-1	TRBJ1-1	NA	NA	CASSQDTGRTNTEAFF	TGCGCCAGCAGCCAAGATACGGGGCGGACAAACACTGAAGCTTTCTTT
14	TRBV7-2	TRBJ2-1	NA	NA	CASSVGTSGNEQFF	TGTGCCAGCAGTGTTGGGACGAGCGGCAATGAGCAGTTCTTC
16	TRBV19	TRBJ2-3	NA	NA	CASSIGWLGVVDTQYF	TGTGCCAGTAGTATAGGATGGCTCGGTGTGGTAGATACGCAGTATTTT
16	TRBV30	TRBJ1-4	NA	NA	CAWRPPRQVGTEKLFF	TGTGCCTGGAGGCCCCCCAGACAGGTTGGAACTGAAAAACTGTTTTTT
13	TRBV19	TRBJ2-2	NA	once	CASTDRSAGELFF	TGTGCCAGCACCGACAGATCCGCCGGGGAGCTGTTTTTT
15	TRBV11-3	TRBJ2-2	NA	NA	CASSQSRGEAGELFF	TGTGCCAGCAGCCAATCCCGCGGGGAGGCCGGGGAGCTGTTTTTT
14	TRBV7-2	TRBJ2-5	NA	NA	CASSLALGGETQYF	TGTGCCAGCAGCTTAGCGCTAGGAGGGGAGACCCAGTACTTC
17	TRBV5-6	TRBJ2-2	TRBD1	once	CASSSAVRDRNTGELFF	TGTGCCAGCAGCTCAGCAGTGAGGGACAGAAACACCGGGGAGCTGTTTTTT
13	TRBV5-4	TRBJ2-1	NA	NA	CASSLGSVTQKFF	TGTGCCAGCAGCTTGGGTAGCGTCACTCAAAAGTTCTTC
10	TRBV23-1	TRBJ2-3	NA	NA	CASVSDTQYF	TGCGCCAGCGTCTCGGATACGCAGTATTTT
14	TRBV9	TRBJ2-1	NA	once	CASSVVRRGGEQFF	TGTGCCAGCAGCGTAGTTCGGAGGGGAGGTGAGCAGTTCTTC
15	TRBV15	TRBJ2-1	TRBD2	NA	CATSIERGGGNEQFF	TGTGCCACCAGCATAGAGCGGGGGGGCGGTAATGAGCAGTTCTTC
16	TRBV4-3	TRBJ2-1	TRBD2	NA	CASSQDAVAGGREQFF	TGCGCCAGCAGCCAAGATGCGGTAGCGGGGGGGCGAGAGCAGTTCTTC
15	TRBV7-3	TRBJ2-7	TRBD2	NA	CASSLTGGILDEQYF	TGTGCCAGCAGCTTAACCGGGGGGATCCTGGACGAGCAGTACTTC
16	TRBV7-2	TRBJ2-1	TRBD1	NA	CASSKSGQSSYNEQFF	TGTGCCAGCAGCAAATCGGGACAGAGCTCCTACAATGAGCAGTTCTTC
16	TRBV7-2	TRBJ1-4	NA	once	CASSLEGHLDNEKLFF	TGTGCCAGCAGCTTAGAAGGGCACCTAGATAATGAAAAACTGTTTTTT
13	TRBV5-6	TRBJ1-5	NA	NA	CASSLTGNQPQHF	TGTGCCAGCAGCTTGACTGGAAATCAGCCCCAGCATTTT
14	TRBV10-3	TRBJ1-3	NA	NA	CAISSDSAGNTIYF	TGTGCCATCAGCAGTGACAGCGCCGGGAACACCATATATTTT
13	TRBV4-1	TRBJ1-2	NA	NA	CASSQQGNYGYTF	TGCGCCAGCAGCCAACAGGGGAACTATGGCTACACCTTC
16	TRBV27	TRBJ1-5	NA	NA	CASSSLGGYSNQPQHF	TGTGCCAGCAGTTCGCTGGGGGGCTATAGCAATCAGCCCCAGCATTTT
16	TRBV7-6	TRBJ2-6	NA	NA	CASSLVAGTGANVLTF	TGTGCCAGCAGCTTAGTGGCAGGGACTGGGGCCAACGTCCTGACTTTC
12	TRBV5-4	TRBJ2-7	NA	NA	CASSQNRYEQYF	TGTGCCAGCAGCCAGAACCGCTACGAGCAGTACTTC
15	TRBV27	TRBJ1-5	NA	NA	CASSLEGVGNQPQHF	TGTGCCAGCAGTTTAGAGGGAGTCGGCAATCAGCCCCAGCATTTT
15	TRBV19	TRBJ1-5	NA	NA	CASSAGQFTDQPQHF	TGTGCCAGTAGTGCAGGACAGTTCACCGATCAGCCCCAGCATTTT
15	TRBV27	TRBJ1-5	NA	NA	CASSLWAESNQPQHF	TGTGCCAGCAGTTTATGGGCAGAGAGCAATCAGCCCCAGCATTTT
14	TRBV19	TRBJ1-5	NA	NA	CASGVGGGNQPQHF	TGTGCCAGTGGGGTCGGGGGGGGCAATCAGCCCCAGCATTTT
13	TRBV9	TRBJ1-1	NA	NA	CASSVEGGTEAFF	TGTGCCAGCAGCGTAGAAGGAGGAACTGAAGCTTTCTTT
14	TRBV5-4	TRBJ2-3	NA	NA	CASTRDRGTDTQYF	TGTGCCAGCACCCGGGACCGAGGCACAGATACGCAGTATTTT
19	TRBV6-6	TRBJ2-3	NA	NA	CASGRLRSPLKAGTDTQYF	TGTGCCAGCGGTCGACTCCGATCGCCCCTAAAAGCCGGCACAGATACGCAGTATTTT
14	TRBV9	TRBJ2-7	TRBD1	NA	CASSPGTGGFEQYF	TGTGCCAGCAGCCCGGGGACAGGGGGCTTCGAGCAGTACTTC
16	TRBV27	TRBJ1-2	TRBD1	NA	CASSRSGTALNYGYTF	TGTGCCAGCAGCAGGTCCGGGACAGCTCTTAACTATGGCTACACCTTC
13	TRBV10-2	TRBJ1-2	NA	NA	CASSEPERYGYTF	TGCGCCAGCAGTGAGCCGGAGCGCTATGGCTACACCTTC
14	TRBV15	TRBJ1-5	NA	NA	CATSKTRGNQPQHF	TGTGCCACCAGCAAGACACGGGGCAATCAGCCCCAGCATTTT
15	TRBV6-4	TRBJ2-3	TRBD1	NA	CASSRDSLGTDTQYF	TGTGCCAGCAGTAGGGACAGTTTGGGCACAGATACGCAGTATTTT
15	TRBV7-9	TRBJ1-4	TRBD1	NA	CASSARGQDNEKLFF	TGTGCCAGCAGCGCGAGGGGACAGGATAATGAAAAACTGTTTTTT
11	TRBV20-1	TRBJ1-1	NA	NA	CSARRETEAFF	TGCAGTGCTAGAAGAGAGACTGAAGCTTTCTTT
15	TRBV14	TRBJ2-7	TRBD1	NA	CASSQGGTGYYEQYF	TGTGCCAGCAGCCAAGGAGGGACAGGTTACTACGAGCAGTACTTC
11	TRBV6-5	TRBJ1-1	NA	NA	CASSYRAEAFF	TGTGCCAGCAGTTACAGGGCCGAAGCTTTCTTT
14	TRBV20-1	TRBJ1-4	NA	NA	CSASSARANEKLFF	TGCAGTGCTAGTAGTGCCAGGGCTAATGAAAAACTGTTTTTT
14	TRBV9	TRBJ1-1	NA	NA	CASSVLTGGTEAFF	TGTGCCAGCAGCGTATTAACGGGGGGCACTGAAGCTTTCTTT
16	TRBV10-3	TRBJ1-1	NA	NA	CAISLGTYPTGTEAFF	TGTGCCATCAGTCTCGGGACATACCCGACGGGCACTGAAGCTTTCTTT
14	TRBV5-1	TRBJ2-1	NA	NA	CASSLGGSYNEQFF	TGCGCCAGCAGCTTGGGGGGCTCCTACAATGAGCAGTTCTTC
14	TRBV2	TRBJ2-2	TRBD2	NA	CASMGLADTGELFF	TGTGCCAGCATGGGACTAGCGGACACCGGGGAGCTGTTTTTT
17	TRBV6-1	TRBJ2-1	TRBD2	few	CASSVSPGLALNNEQFF	TGTGCCAGCAGTGTCTCTCCCGGACTAGCACTAAACAATGAGCAGTTCTTC
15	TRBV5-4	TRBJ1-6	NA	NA	CASSRYGVVGSPLHF	TGTGCCAGCAGCCGTTACGGGGTGGTAGGTTCACCCCTCCACTTT
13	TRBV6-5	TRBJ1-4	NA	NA	CASSFQGSEKLFF	TGTGCCAGCAGTTTCCAGGGTTCTGAAAAACTGTTTTTT
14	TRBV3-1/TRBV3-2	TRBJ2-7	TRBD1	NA	CASSPRDRGGEQYF	TGTGCCAGCAGCCCCCGGGACAGGGGCGGCGAGCAGTACTTC
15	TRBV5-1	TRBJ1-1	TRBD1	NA	CASSPTPGQHTEAFF	TGCGCCAGCAGCCCCACTCCGGGACAGCACACTGAAGCTTTCTTT
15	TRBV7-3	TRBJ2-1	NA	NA	CASSLEGSAYNEQFF	TGTGCCAGCAGCTTAGAGGGGTCGGCCTACAATGAGCAGTTCTTC
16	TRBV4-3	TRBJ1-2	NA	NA	CASSQDFGQSNYGYTF	TGCGCCAGCAGCCAAGATTTCGGACAGTCAAACTATGGCTACACCTTC